The 17 T cell receptor beta chains presented below share a single source sample, sequenced in a study of cytomegalovirus exposure and HLA in healthy donors. Use of 60 Vbeta and 13 Jbeta primers characterized the PCR. This table comes from immunoSEQ multiplex PCR, and its TCRdb copy is limited to in-frame clones, with some not included. The sample has some 190,000 clones, around 76% seen once; the top ten hold 1.5%. The specimen sequenced was PBMCs. Receptors originate from a man aged 40-55 years in good health and CMV-seronegative.

This chain joins TRBV30 and TRBJ1-2, with D maybe TRBD1 (6 bases). Germline V CDR1 and CDR2: GTSNPN, SVGIG (reference sequence). The ends were cut back, 3 bases at V and 4 bases at J, with 12 bases in the middle. The CDR3 is 13 residues long. CDR3 coding DNA: TGTGCCTGGAGCCGAACAGGGTCCTATGGCTACACCTTC. It codes for CAWSRTGSYGYTF.

V and J are TRBV7-8 and TRBJ2-5; D possibly corresponds to TRBD2 (7 bases). The germline V and J ends were trimmed by 4 bases and 4 bases, with 16 bases remaining between them. This CDR3 has 15 amino acids. Germline V CDR1 and CDR2: SGHVS, FQNEAQ. CDR3 DNA sequence: TGTGCCAGCAGCTCCAGGGGCGGGAGCAGAGAGACCCAGTACTTC. It encodes CASSSRGGSRETQYF.

This clone showed up just once. The rearrangement uses TRBV10-3 and TRBJ1-1, with D maybe TRBD1 (6 bases). Between the trimmed V and J ends, which lost 0 bases and 2 bases, there was a span of 10 bases. Germline V gene sequence: CDR1 ENHRY, CDR2 SYGVKD. The CDR3 covers 15 residues. CDR3 residues: CAISESKGDNTEAFF. The CDR3 DNA is TGTGCCATCAGTGAGTCGAAGGGGGATAACACTGAAGCTTTCTTT.

This clone has only one observation. The rearrangement joins TRBV2 to TRBJ2-5, with 14 nucleotides matching TRBD2. Per the germline V gene, CDR1 is SNHLY and CDR2 is FYNNEI. This CDR3 is built from 16 residues. Losses at the gene ends were 7 bases for V and 5 bases for J; bases not matched to a gene: 9. DNA for the CDR3: TGTGCCAGCAAGAGGACTAGCGGGGGGTTCGGGGAGACCCAGTACTTC. Protein product: CASKRTSGGFGETQYF.

The chain recombines TRBV5-5 with TRBJ1-1; weak D call: TRBD1 (5 bases). Trimming cost V 1 base and J 1 base, with 8 bases left between them. Germline V gives CDR1 SGHKS, CDR2 YYEKEE (reference sequence). The CDR3 length is 14 residues. The CDR3 reads CASSLFGGNTEAFF. CDR3 nucleotides: TGTGCCAGCAGCTTGTTCGGGGGGAACACTGAAGCTTTCTTT. Full variable domain (rest looked up from reference TRBV5-5 and TRBJ1-1): DAGVTQSPTHLIKTRGQQVTLRCSPISGHKSVSWYQQVLGQGPQFIFQYYEKEERGRGNFPDRFSARQFPNYSSELNVNALLLGDSALYLCASSLFGGNTEAFFGQGTRLTVV.

The J gene is TRBJ1-2, the V gene TRBV7-2, with TRBD1 matching over 11 bases. This CDR3 has 15 amino acids. Germline V CDR1 and CDR2: SGHTA, FQGNSA. J was trimmed by 6 bases and V by 3 bases; bases with no gene match: 6. DNA of the CDR3: TGTGCCAGCAGCTTTAGGACAGGGGGCTCCGATGGCTACACCTTC. Its translation: CASSFRTGGSDGYTF.

The rearrangement links TRBV18 to TRBJ2-3, with D possibly matching TRBD2 (6 bases). The CDR3 has 16 residues. Germline V gene lookup returns CDR1 KGHSH and CDR2 LQKENI. Trimming stripped 0 bases from V and 0 bases from J, with 10 bases between. The CDR3 coding sequence is TGTGCCAGCTCACCACCGGGGGGATACAGCACAGATACGCAGTATTTT. Protein sequence: CASSPPGGYSTDTQYF.

The V call is TRBV5-1, the J call TRBJ2-3; 11 nucleotides agree with TRBD2. Germline CDR1 and CDR2: SGHRS and YFSETQ. Germline trimming cut 4 bases from V and 2 bases from J; bases unmatched to any gene: 12. The CDR3 is 18 residues long. The CDR3 spells CASSTGSTSGSVTDTQYF. Written as DNA, the CDR3 is TGCGCCAGCAGCACGGGTAGTACTAGCGGGAGTGTCACAGATACGCAGTATTTT.

V gene TRBV5-6 combines with J gene TRBJ2-5, with TRBD1 matching over 8 bases. Germline V gene data show CDR1 as SGHDT and CDR2 as YYEEEE. Unmatched junction bases numbered 5, after V lost 1 base and J lost 0 bases. The CDR3 is 16 amino acids. The CDR3 protein is CASSLTTGAYQETQYF. In DNA form, the CDR3 reads TGTGCCAGCAGCTTGACGACAGGGGCGTACCAAGAGACCCAGTACTTC. Using reference TRBV5-6 and TRBJ2-5 for the parts outside the CDR3, the full variable domain is DAGVTQSPTHLIKTRGQQVTLRCSPKSGHDTVSWYQQALGQGPQFIFQYYEEEERQRGNFPDRFSGHQFPNYSSELNVNALLLGDSALYLCASSLTTGAYQETQYFGPGTRLLVL.

This chain connects TRBV5-4 to TRBJ2-6; D ambiguous. This CDR3 region has 16 residues. Germline-derived CDR1 and CDR2 are SGHNT and YYREEE (reference sequence). Between the trimmed V and J ends, which lost 0 bases and 0 bases, there was a span of 7 bases. For the CDR3, the DNA is TGTGCCAGCAGCTTGGCGGTAAGCTCTGGGGCCAACGTCCTGACTTTC. Protein sequence: CASSLAVSSGANVLTF.

The count of this clone is one. The chain carries TRBV19 and TRBJ1-2, with 9 bases aligning to TRBD1. Losses at the gene ends were 8 bases for V and 2 bases for J; bases not matched to a gene: 6. This CDR3 is built from 14 residues. Germline CDR1 reads LNHDA; CDR2 reads SQIVND (reference sequence). CDR3 residues: CASYGQGLNYGYTF. The CDR3 DNA reads TGTGCCAGTTACGGACAGGGGCTGAACTATGGCTACACCTTC.

The chain is built from TRBV15 and TRBJ1-5; D remains ambiguous. The CDR3 has 15 residues. V lost 0 bases to trimming and J lost 2 bases, with 8 bases between them. The V gene's germline CDR1 is LNHNV and CDR2 YYDKDF (reference sequence). The CDR3 DNA is TGTGCCACCAGCAGAGACGACATCCGCAATCAGCCCCAGCATTTT. Translating it yields CATSRDDIRNQPQHF.

J is TRBJ1-2 and V is TRBV28, with 12 bases lining up with TRBD1. In germline, CDR1 is MDHEN, CDR2 SYDVKM. The CDR3 sequence is 16 residues long. The V segment lost 10 bases and the J segment 2 bases; nucleotides outside the gene matches: 11. The CDR3 DNA is TGTGCCACCCCAAGCCGGGACAGGGGGCGCAACTATGGCTACACCTTC. Encoded protein: CATPSRDRGRNYGYTF.

This clone was detected only once. The rearrangement links TRBV7-6 to TRBJ2-3; a possible D gene is TRBD2 (7 bases). Per the germline V gene, CDR1 is SGHVS and CDR2 is FNYEAQ. V dropped 1 base and J dropped 4 bases, with 12 bases sitting between them. This CDR3 is 15 amino acids long. The CDR3 reads CASSLDGGRADTQYF. DNA for the CDR3: TGTGCCAGCAGCTTAGACGGGGGGCGGGCAGATACGCAGTATTTT.

The rearrangement joins TRBV13 to TRBJ1-1; D gene ambiguous. Trimming shortened V by 1 base and J by 2 bases, and 8 bases separated the two germline ends. CDR3 length equals 14 residues. CDR1 is PRHDT and CDR2 is FYEKMQ in the germline V gene (reference sequence). CDR3 bases: TGTGCCAGCAGCTTAGAACAGTCAAACACTGAAGCTTTCTTT. Its protein is CASSLEQSNTEAFF.

The chain is built from TRBV10-1 and TRBJ2-7, with D possibly being TRBD1 (5 bases). Germline lookup yields CDR1 WNHNN and CDR2 SYGVQD (reference sequence). This CDR3 is 14 amino acids long. V was clipped by 0 bases and J by 3 bases, with 9 bases between them. The CDR3 coding sequence is TGCGCCAGCAGTGAGTCGAGTAGGGGCTACGAGCAGTACTTC. The encoded protein is CASSESSRGYEQYF.

The genes are TRBV9 and TRBJ1-2; 8 nucleotides align to TRBD1. V trimming: 1 base; J trimming: 3 bases; junction bases outside the gene matches: 2. Germline V gene lookup returns CDR1 SGDLS and CDR2 YYNGEE. The CDR3 covers 14 residues. The CDR3 DNA is TGTGCCAGCAGCGTAACGGACAGGGACTATGGCTACACCTTC. This sequence encodes CASSVTDRDYGYTF.